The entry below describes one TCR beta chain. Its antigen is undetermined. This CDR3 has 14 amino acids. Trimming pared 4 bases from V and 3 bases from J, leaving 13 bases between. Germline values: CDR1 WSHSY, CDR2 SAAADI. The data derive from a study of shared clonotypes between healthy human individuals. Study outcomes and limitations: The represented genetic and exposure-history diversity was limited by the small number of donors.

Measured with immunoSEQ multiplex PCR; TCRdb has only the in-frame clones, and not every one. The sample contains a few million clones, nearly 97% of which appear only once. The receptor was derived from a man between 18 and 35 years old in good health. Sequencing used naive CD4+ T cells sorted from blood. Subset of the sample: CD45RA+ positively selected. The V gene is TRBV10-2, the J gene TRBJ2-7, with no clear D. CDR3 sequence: CASSVGSAGYEQYF. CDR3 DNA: TGCGCCAGCAGTGTTGGCAGCGCAGGCTACGAGCAGTACTTC.